The 19 T cell receptor beta chains given below trace back to one sample, sequenced in a study of relationships among human T cell subsets. The T cell receptor alpha and beta CDR3 regions were amplified from mRNA by semiquantitative ARM-PCR. In ARM-PCR, communal superprimers followed tagged nested gene-specific primers for exponential amplification. From the multiplex PCR reads, TCRdb called clonotypes with MiXCR, one entry per CDR3 protein. The sample has fewer than 15,000 distinct CDR3 sequences, approximately 64% seen once; the top ten hold around 27%. Th1 cells were collected as flow-through following bead selections for CD25, CD56 and CD294. The sample comprised CD4+ Th1 cells sorted from blood. The receptors were sampled from a man in his forties or fifties in good health.

This clonotype occurred once. The chain couples TRBV20-1 to TRBJ2-1, with TRBD2 matching over 8 bases. CDR3 length equals 11 residues. In germline, CDR1 is DFQATT, CDR2 SNEGSKA (reference sequence). Unmatched junction bases numbered 4, after V lost 7 bases and J lost 8 bases. CDR3 in amino acids: CSVAGRDEQFF. CDR3 nucleotides: TGCAGTGTAGCGGGACGGGATGAGCAGTTCTTC.

This clonotype was seen only a few times. The rearrangement joins TRBV4-2 to TRBJ2-5; D is undetermined. In germline, CDR1 is LGHNA, CDR2 YNFKEQ. V was shortened by 4 bases and J by 4 bases, with 7 bases between the two germline ends. The CDR3 length is 12 residues. CDR3 sequence: CASSPDLETQYF. As DNA, the CDR3 is TGTGCCAGCAGCCCCGACTTAGAGACCCAGTACTTC.

The chain combines TRBV28 with TRBJ2-6; the D is unclear. The CDR3 contains 13 residues. CDR1 and CDR2 (germline): MDHEN, SYDVKM. V lost 10 bases and J lost 4, with 11 bases in between. The CDR3 reads CATNGHGANVLTF. The CDR3 DNA is TGTGCCACTAACGGCCACGGGGCCAACGTCCTGACTTTC.

The chain carries TRBV10-2 and TRBJ2-7; possibly TRBD1 for D (5 bases). Germline CDR1 is WSHSY and CDR2 is SAAADI. The CDR3 has 13 residues. V lost 2 bases and J 4 bases, leaving 9 bases between the germline ends. CDR3 sequence reads: CASSEGRDYEQYF. The CDR3 DNA is TGCGCCAGCAGTGAGGGCAGGGATTACGAGCAGTACTTC.

The chain couples TRBV12-3 or TRBV12-4 to TRBJ2-1; 10 nucleotides agree with TRBD2. Trimming took 6 bases from V and 0 from J; bases not matched to a gene: 8. The CDR3 is 17 amino acids. CDR3 DNA sequence: TGTGCCAGCAGAGGCGCTAGCGGGGGTCGCTCCTACAATGAGCAGTTCTTC. Its protein product is CASRGASGGRSYNEQFF.

The chain uses TRBV11-3 and TRBJ2-3; 10 nucleotides agree with TRBD2. CDR3 size: 14 residues. Germline loops: CDR1 SGHNT, CDR2 YENEEA. V dropped 6 bases and J dropped 6; count of bases not matched to a gene: 6. The CDR3 sequence: CASSSGGISDTQYF. For the CDR3, the DNA is TGTGCCAGCAGTAGCGGGGGGATATCGGATACGCAGTATTTT.

This chain uses TRBV28 with TRBJ1-4; D is possibly TRBD1 (5 bases). CDR1 is MDHEN and CDR2 is SYDVKM in the germline V gene. This CDR3 is 15 amino acids long. V was cut by 5 bases and J by 7 bases, with 17 bases left in between. The CDR3 spells CASSPTGARGEKLFF. The CDR3 DNA is TGTGCCAGCAGTCCGACCGGGGCCCGAGGTGAAAAACTGTTTTTT.

The V and J genes are TRBV28 and TRBJ2-5; weak D call: TRBD1 (6 bases). Trimming removed 2 bases from V and 3 bases from J, with 7 bases in between. CDR1 and CDR2 (germline): MDHEN, SYDVKM. The CDR3 sequence is 13 residues long. CDR3 DNA: TGTGCCAGCAGTTTAGGACAGAAAGAGACCCAGTACTTC. Its protein is CASSLGQKETQYF.

Note on this clonotype: A junction end diverges from the germline sequence, so it may reflect a read error. The CDR3 reads CASSITRGPIDTQYF. CDR3 bases: TGCGCCAGCAGCATCACTAGGGGGCCAATAGATACGCAGTATTTT. The chain combines TRBV5-4 with TRBJ2-3; 7 bases fit TRBD1. The CDR3 is made up of 15 amino acids. Germline CDR1 SGHNT, CDR2 YYREEE (reference sequence).

The chain links TRBV30 to TRBJ2-2, with 11 bases fitting TRBD2. Germline loops: CDR1 GTSNPN, CDR2 SVGIG (reference sequence). V was clipped by 1 base and J by 6 bases; unmatched bases: 4. CDR3 length: 15 amino acids. This CDR3 reads CAWSAGLADAGELFF. The CDR3 DNA sequence: TGTGCCTGGAGTGCGGGACTAGCGGACGCCGGGGAGCTGTTTTTT.

The chain couples TRBV11-2 to TRBJ2-7; tentatively, D is TRBD2 (5 bases). CDR3 length: 15 residues. Germline V gene sequence: CDR1 SGHAT, CDR2 FQNNGV. V shed 3 bases and J shed 0 bases, with 12 bases lying between them. CDR3 DNA: TGTGCCAGCAGCTTCCACCGAGGGCTCTCCTACGAGCAGTACTTC. Translated, it gives CASSFHRGLSYEQYF.

In this sample, this clonotype turned up once. The chain is built from TRBV11-2 and TRBJ1-6; D not certain. This CDR3 is 15 amino acids long. V lost 3 bases and J lost 7, with 13 bases in between. CDR1 and CDR2 (germline): SGHAT, FQNNGV. The CDR3 coding sequence is TGTGCCAGCAGCTTGGAGGGCAGGTCGAATTCACCCCTCCACTTT. This codes for CASSLEGRSNSPLHF. Full variable domain (outside the CDR3, taken from reference TRBV11-2 and TRBJ1-6): EAGVAQSPRYKIIEKRQSVAFWCNPISGHATLYWYQQILGQGPKLLIQFQNNGVVDDSQLPKDRFSAERLKGVDSTLKIQPAKLEDSAVYLCASSLEGRSNSPLHFGNGTRLTVT.

The rearrangement uses TRBV12-3 or TRBV12-4 and TRBJ1-2; TRBD1 agrees at 9 bases. V was clipped by 4 bases and J by 6 bases; unmatched bases: 9. This CDR3 is built from 15 residues. The CDR3 sequence: CASSSGTGMKHGYTF. The CDR3 DNA reads as TGTGCCAGCAGTTCCGGGACAGGGATGAAGCATGGCTACACCTTC.

The V gene is TRBV18, the J gene TRBJ2-7, with D maybe TRBD2 (5 bases). V was clipped by 6 bases and J by 1 base, with 16 bases between them. In germline, CDR1 is KGHSH, CDR2 LQKENI. CDR3 length: 15 amino acids. DNA of the CDR3: TGTGCCAGCTCCCCCCTAGAGGGCAGATCCTACGAGCAGTACTTC. This gives the protein CASSPLEGRSYEQYF.

The chain recombines TRBV20-1 with TRBJ2-4; 7 bases line up with TRBD2. CDR1 and CDR2 (germline): DFQATT, SNEGSKA (reference sequence). This CDR3 is 11 amino acids long. CDR3 nucleotide sequence: TGCACAAGCGGGGAGAAAAACATTCAGTACTTC. Protein product: CTSGEKNIQYF.

The chain is built from TRBV19 and TRBJ1-2; 7 bases are shared with TRBD1. V was pared by 4 bases and J by 3 bases, with 5 bases of the junction left unmatched. Germline-derived CDR1 and CDR2 are LNHDA and SQIVND (reference sequence). This CDR3 has 14 residues. The CDR3, as DNA: TGTGCCAGTAGTACCCGACAGGGATACTATGGCTACACCTTC. Translated: CASSTRQGYYGYTF.

CDR3 residues: CASSPGQGETEAFF. The CDR3 coding sequence is TGTGCCAGCTCACCGGGACAGGGGGAAACTGAAGCTTTCTTT. The chain recombines TRBV18 with TRBJ1-1; TRBD1 agrees at 11 bases. Trimming removed 3 bases from V and 5 bases from J; junction bases left unmatched: 2. Germline-derived CDR1 and CDR2 are KGHSH and LQKENI. CDR3 size: 14 residues. The whole variable domain, filled in from reference TRBV18 and TRBJ1-1, reads NAGVMQNPRHLVRRRGQEARLRCSPMKGHSHVYWYRQLPEEGLKFMVYLQKENIIDESGMPKERFSAEFPKEGPSILRIQQVVRGDSAAYFCASSPGQGETEAFFGQGTRLTVV.

V usage is TRBV24-1 and J usage is TRBJ2-5; D is perhaps TRBD1 or TRBD2 (6 bases each). V was pared by 4 bases and J by 5 bases, with 16 bases between. The CDR3 consists of 15 residues. CDR1 is KGHDR and CDR2 is SFDVKD in the germline V gene. The CDR3 DNA sequence: TGTGCCACCAGTGAGCCGGGGGCAGGGAGTGAGACCCAGTACTTC. Its translation is CATSEPGAGSETQYF.

Remarks on this clonotype: Germline is not matched at one junction end, which may reflect a read error. This chain connects TRBV11-2 to TRBJ2-1; no definite D call. Germline V gives CDR1 SGHAT, CDR2 FQNNGV. This CDR3 is built from 16 residues. CDR3 sequence reads: CASSLRADSSYNGQFF. The CDR3 DNA sequence: TGTGCCAGCAGCTTAAGGGCGGATAGCTCCTACAATGGGCAGTTCTTC.